The 22 T cell receptor beta chains listed next were all sequenced from one sample in a study of human T cells and chemical hapten exposure. MiXCR was run by TCRdb on the RACE reads, yielding one entry per CDR3 protein. The sample shows about 34,000 distinct CDR3 sequences, about 9.3% of them seen only once. Time point described: pre-sensitization, week 0. Treatment described: therapeutic diphenylcyclopropenone sensitization with weekly scalp DPC. Total RNA was isolated from unfractionated whole blood. This material consisted of whole blood, taken in connection with sensitization to the hapten diphenylcyclopropenone (DPC). These receptor sequences come from a middle-aged man with alopecia areata. Some clones in this sample may be carry-over from other donors' samples.

This clonotype occurred many times. V gene TRBV20-1 combines with J gene TRBJ2-7; D is undetermined. Germline-derived CDR1 and CDR2 are DFQATT and SNEGSKA (reference sequence). V was shortened by 3 bases and J by 3 bases, with 12 bases between the two germline ends. This CDR3 contains 13 residues. The CDR3 sequence: CSASQPAIYEQYF. In DNA form, the CDR3 reads TGCAGTGCTAGCCAGCCGGCGATCTACGAGCAGTACTTC.

This clonotype was recorded a few times. CDR3 sequence (DNA): TGTGCCAGCAGGCAAAACTGGGACAGGATTAATTCACCCCTCCACTTT. Its translation is CASRQNWDRINSPLHF. This chain joins TRBV28 and TRBJ1-6, with 8 bases aligning to TRBD1. The CDR3 consists of 16 residues. V gave up 6 bases and J gave up 6 bases; unmatched junction bases: 10. Looked up from germline, CDR1 is MDHEN and CDR2 is SYDVKM.

This chain uses TRBV6-5 with TRBJ1-6, with a tentative D call TRBD1 (6 bases). Germline assignment: CDR1 MNHEY and CDR2 SVGAGI. The CDR3 totals 12 residues. The V and J ends lost 6 bases and 9 bases respectively, with 9 bases between them. The CDR3 nucleotides read TGTGCCAGCAGCACAGGGACTTCACCCCTCCACTTT. This translates into CASSTGTSPLHF.

This clonotype has at least ten counts. The chain links TRBV13 to TRBJ1-5; 8 bases match TRBD1. Looked up from germline, CDR1 is PRHDT and CDR2 is FYEKMQ (reference sequence). The CDR3 has 16 residues. V lost 5 bases, J lost 6 bases, and 12 bases stayed unmatched. The DNA for the CDR3 is TGTGCCAGCAGCCATATGAGGGGAACAGGGGGTCAGCCCCAGCATTTT. It yields the protein CASSHMRGTGGQPQHF.

This clonotype was detected many times. CDR3 amino acids: CASSQSGDLADTQYF. The CDR3 DNA reads TGTGCCAGCAGCCAATCAGGGGATCTGGCAGATACGCAGTATTTT. The V and J genes are TRBV28 and TRBJ2-3; the D gene is possibly TRBD1 (6 bases). CDR3 length equals 15 residues. Germline loops: CDR1 MDHEN, CDR2 SYDVKM. Trimming cost V 6 bases and J 4 bases, with 17 bases left between them.

This clonotype appeared many times. The gene calls are TRBV5-1 and TRBJ2-7, with TRBD1 matching 8 bases. The V segment lost 4 bases and the J segment 2 bases; nucleotides outside the gene matches: 5. The CDR3 covers 14 residues. In germline, CDR1 is SGHRS, CDR2 YFSETQ. CDR3 loop: CASSVQGATYEQYF. CDR3 DNA sequence: TGCGCCAGCAGCGTCCAGGGGGCGACCTACGAGCAGTACTTC.

V gene TRBV7-9 combines with J gene TRBJ2-1; D remains unclear. Trimming took off 3 bases at V and 5 bases at J, with 11 bases between the two ends. Germline lookup yields CDR1 SEHNR and CDR2 FQNEAQ (reference sequence). The CDR3 is 14 residues long. DNA for the CDR3: TGTGCCAGCAGCTTTCACGCGGAGAACAATGAGCAGTTCTTC. Translated: CASSFHAENNEQFF.

There are a few counts of this clonotype. V is TRBV20-1 and J is TRBJ2-7, with 7 bases matching TRBD2. Unmatched junction bases numbered 11, after V lost 6 bases and J lost 6 bases. Germline V gene lookup returns CDR1 DFQATT and CDR2 SNEGSKA (reference sequence). CDR3 size: 13 residues. As DNA, the CDR3 is TGCAGTGCCCTAGGGGCGGGAGCTTTCGAGCAGTACTTC. This translates into CSALGAGAFEQYF.

V is TRBV7-3 and J is TRBJ1-2; possibly TRBD1 for D (6 bases). Per germline, CDR1 SGHTA and CDR2 FQGTGA. The CDR3 runs to 14 residues. V was cut by 5 bases and J by 2 bases, with 12 bases left in between. The CDR3 region has the DNA TGTGCCAGCAGCCCCGACAGGTTAAACTATGGCTACACCTTC. Protein product: CASSPDRLNYGYTF. The full variable domain, rest sourced from reference TRBV7-3 and TRBJ1-2, is GAGVSQTPSNKVTEKGKYVELRCDPISGHTALYWYRQSLGQGPEFLIYFQGTGAADDSGLPNDRFFAVRPEGSVSTLKIQRTERGDSAVYLCASSPDRLNYGYTFGSGTRLTVV.

CDR3 sequence (DNA): TGCAGCACGGGACAGGGGTCAGATACGCAGTATTTT. Protein: CSTGQGSDTQYF. The genes are TRBV29-1 and TRBJ2-3; 10 bases match TRBD1. Germline loops: CDR1 SQVTM, CDR2 ANQGSEA. The junction had 3 bases not matched to a gene; V was cut back by 8 bases and J by 4 bases. CDR3 length: 12 residues.

This clonotype appeared a few times. The rearrangement uses TRBV4-1 and TRBJ1-5, with 7 bases that match TRBD1. V was clipped by 1 base and J by 6 bases; unmatched bases: 6. CDR1 MGHRA and CDR2 YSYEKL come from the germline V gene. The CDR3 contains 15 residues. CDR3 region: CASSQGQGLSQPQHF. The CDR3 nucleotides are TGCGCCAGCAGCCAAGGACAGGGTCTGTCTCAGCCCCAGCATTTT.

This clonotype was observed a handful of times. The chain recombines TRBV20-1 with TRBJ1-5, with D unresolved. Trimming removed 0 bases from V and 1 base from J, with 10 bases in between. The CDR3 runs 15 residues. CDR1 and CDR2 from the germline V gene are DFQATT and SNEGSKA (reference sequence). The CDR3 is CSARDSEWSNQPQHF. For the CDR3, the DNA is TGCAGTGCTAGAGATTCGGAGTGGAGCAATCAGCCCCAGCATTTT.

This clonotype was recorded a few times. The V call is TRBV5-1, the J call TRBJ1-4, with D unclear. From germline, CDR1 is SGHRS and CDR2 YFSETQ. This CDR3 has 17 amino acids. Between the trimmed V and J ends, which lost 1 base and 7 bases, there was a span of 20 bases. The CDR3 is CASSLSVPSGPPEKLFF. DNA of the CDR3: TGCGCCAGCAGCTTGTCGGTGCCATCAGGCCCCCCTGAAAAACTGTTTTTT.

In this sample, this clonotype turned up many times. The chain combines TRBV7-2 with TRBJ2-3; D may be TRBD1 (6 bases). The CDR3 consists of 16 residues. The ends were cut back, 1 base at V and 3 bases at J, with 14 bases in the middle. Germline CDR1 is SGHTA and CDR2 is FQGNSA. The CDR3 DNA is TGTGCCAGCAGCTTAGTAGGTACAGGGAAAACAGATACGCAGTATTTT. Residues: CASSLVGTGKTDTQYF.

This clonotype was observed many times. The chain combines TRBV7-2 with TRBJ1-2; 8 bases are a match to TRBD1. Germline V gene lookup returns CDR1 SGHTA and CDR2 FQGNSA. The junction had 5 bases not matched to a gene; V was cut back by 2 bases and J by 3 bases. The CDR3 runs to 15 residues. The CDR3 protein is CASSLITGGDYGYTF. The CDR3 nucleotides read TGTGCCAGCAGCTTAATAACAGGGGGGGACTATGGCTACACCTTC.

Many counts were recorded for this clonotype. V usage is TRBV7-3 and J usage is TRBJ2-7; 11 bases match TRBD2. V lost 4 bases, J lost 4 bases, and 9 bases stayed unmatched. The CDR3 covers 16 residues. In germline, CDR1 is SGHTA, CDR2 FQGTGA. DNA for the CDR3: TGTGCCAGCAGCTCCCAGGGGACTAGCGGCAGGTACGAGCAGTACTTC. It translates to CASSSQGTSGRYEQYF. The full variable domain, rest sourced from reference TRBV7-3 and TRBJ2-7, is GAGVSQTPSNKVTEKGKYVELRCDPISGHTALYWYRQSLGQGPEFLIYFQGTGAADDSGLPNDRFFAVRPEGSVSTLKIQRTERGDSAVYLCASSSQGTSGRYEQYFGPGTRLTVT.

The table lists this clonotype with many counts. The chain combines TRBV5-1 with TRBJ1-2, with D possibly being TRBD1 (5 bases). The CDR3 length is 13 residues. Per germline, CDR1 SGHRS and CDR2 YFSETQ. Trimming pared 0 bases from V and 4 bases from J, leaving 7 bases between. The DNA of the CDR3 is TGCGCCAGCAGCTTGGGGACAACCTATGGCTACACCTTC. Translating it yields CASSLGTTYGYTF.

This clonotype is labeled as medium-sized. CDR3 sequence reads: CASSATMGQGRGDNEQFF. The CDR3 nucleotides read TGTGCCAGCAGTGCGACCATGGGACAGGGACGGGGAGACAATGAGCAGTTCTTC. The genes are TRBV6-6 and TRBJ2-1; 9 bases align to TRBD1. Germline assignment: CDR1 MNHNY and CDR2 SVGAGI (reference sequence). V trimming: 5 bases; J trimming: 5 bases; junction bases outside the gene matches: 16. The CDR3 sequence is 18 residues long.

Concerning this clonotype: A much larger clone differs by one base, so this may be a read error. CDR3 amino acids: CASSKWRNSYEQYF. The CDR3 DNA is TGTGCCAGCAGCAAGTGGCGTAACTCCTACGAGCAGTACTTC. The V and J genes are TRBV21-1 and TRBJ2-7. TRBV21-1 is noted as a pseudogene. The CDR3 is 14 amino acids.

The V and J genes are TRBV20-1 and TRBJ2-7; no clear D gene. V gave up 6 bases and J gave up 7 bases, with 13 bases separating them. The CDR3 consists of 11 residues. Germline values: CDR1 DFQATT, CDR2 SNEGSKA (reference sequence). CDR3 coding DNA: TGCAGTGCCCGTCTCGCTCGGGAGCAGTACTTC. Amino acids: CSARLAREQYF.

This clonotype was counted many times. The rearrangement uses TRBV2 and TRBJ2-7; D not certain. V was cut by 6 bases and J by 2 bases, with 11 bases left in between. The CDR3 totals 13 residues. Germline V lookup: CDR1 SNHLY, CDR2 FYNNEI. CDR3 DNA: TGTGCCAGCAGCAAAGCCGGCACCTACGAGCAGTACTTC. Translation gives CASSKAGTYEQYF.

By share of the sample, this clonotype is medium-sized. The chain joins TRBV7-9 to TRBJ2-7; 9 bases agree with TRBD1. With V trimmed by 5 bases and J by 4 bases, 6 bases remained unmatched. CDR3 length: 14 amino acids. Germline CDR1 reads SEHNR; CDR2 reads FQNEAQ (reference sequence). CDR3 in DNA: TGTGCCAGCAGCCCGGACAGGGGAGGATACGAGCAGTACTTC. This codes for CASSPDRGGYEQYF.